These 10 T cell receptor beta chains were sequenced from one sample in a study of T cell repertoires in cytomegalovirus infection (dated by TCRdb to the late 2010s). The run used an Illumina HiSeq 1500. Through fastp at Q25 and MiXCR, TCRdb rebuilt clones from the public reads, retaining in-frame beta chains. CDR3 protein sequences are deduplicated, and each keeps its most common genes and DNA. For this sample there are some 320,000 distinct CDR3 sequences; under 35% appear just once. Around 18% of the sample comes from the top ten. For these receptors, no antigen is known. The treatment or condition label, as the study defines it: in vitro stimulation with specific CMV peptide epitopes to enrich CMV-specific T cells. This specimen consisted of cultured PBMCs, obtained from culture after CMV antigen stimulation. The source of these receptors is a human donor in good health (CMV status not recorded). Some clones in this sample may be carry-over from other donors' samples.

This clonotype was found a few times. The V and J genes are TRBV7-6 and TRBJ2-3; TRBD1 matches at 9 bases. V was pared by 4 bases and J by 4 bases, with 9 bases of the junction left unmatched. The CDR3 loop spans 16 amino acids. CDR1 is SGHVS and CDR2 is FNYEAQ in the germline V gene. The CDR3 reads CASSSPRQGVADTQYF. The CDR3 DNA reads TGTGCCAGCAGCTCACCTAGACAGGGGGTGGCAGATACGCAGTATTTT. The full variable domain, completed using reference TRBV7-6 and TRBJ2-3, is GAGVSQSPRYKVTKRGQDVALRCDPISGHVSLYWYRQALGQGPEFLTYFNYEAQQDKSGLPNDRFSAERPEGSISTLTIQRTEQRDSAMYRCASSSPRQGVADTQYFGPGTRLTVL.

V usage is TRBV7-6 and J usage is TRBJ1-4; the D gene is possibly TRBD1 (6 bases). From germline, CDR1 is SGHVS and CDR2 FNYEAQ. There are 17 residues in the CDR3. Trimming shortened V by 4 bases and J by 3 bases, and 18 bases separated the two germline ends. The DNA of the CDR3 is TGTGCCAGCAGCTCCTCTAGAAGGGGGAGAGCTAATGAAAAACTGTTTTTT. The encoded protein is CASSSSRRGRANEKLFF. Drawing the rest from reference TRBV7-6 and TRBJ1-4, the complete variable domain is GAGVSQSPRYKVTKRGQDVALRCDPISGHVSLYWYRQALGQGPEFLTYFNYEAQQDKSGLPNDRFSAERPEGSISTLTIQRTEQRDSAMYRCASSSSRRGRANEKLFFGSGTQLSVL.

At least ten counts were recorded for this clonotype. The V gene is TRBV7-2, the J gene TRBJ1-1, with a weak D call TRBD1 (6 bases). Trimming removed 4 bases from V and 4 bases from J, with 13 bases in between. This CDR3 contains 14 residues. Germline V gene sequence: CDR1 SGHTA, CDR2 FQGNSA. CDR3 sequence: CASSSRGGGTEAFF. DNA of the CDR3: TGTGCCAGCAGCTCAAGGGGGGGGGGCACTGAAGCTTTCTTT.

J is TRBJ2-7 and V is TRBV2; D possibly corresponds to TRBD2 (6 bases). Looked up from germline, CDR1 is SNHLY and CDR2 is FYNNEI. This CDR3 has 14 residues. Trimming stripped 6 bases from V and 2 bases from J, with 14 bases between. CDR3 loop: CASRTFGGPYEQYF. The CDR3 nucleotides read TGTGCCAGCAGAACCTTCGGGGGACCCTACGAGCAGTACTTC.

The chain links TRBV10-1 to TRBJ2-7; 10 bases are a match to TRBD1. Germline CDR1 and CDR2: WNHNN and SYGVQD (reference sequence). Trimming at V came to 3 bases and at J to 5 bases, leaving 7 bases not matched to a gene. This CDR3 has 15 amino acids. The CDR3 protein is CASSEGGTGADEQYF. The CDR3 nucleotides read TGCGCCAGCAGTGAAGGTGGGACAGGGGCCGACGAGCAGTACTTC.

The CDR3 loop reads CASLGQYTGELFF. The DNA of the CDR3 is TGTGCCAGCTTGGGACAGTACACCGGGGAGCTGTTTTTT. The rearrangement uses TRBV2 and TRBJ2-2; TRBD1 matches at 7 bases. This CDR3 has 13 amino acids. Germline V gives CDR1 SNHLY, CDR2 FYNNEI. After removal of 8 bases from V and 3 bases from J, the junction contained 3 bases not matched to a gene.

The V gene is TRBV7-2, the J gene TRBJ2-1; TRBD2 matches at 9 bases. Germline CDR1 and CDR2: SGHTA and FQGNSA. Trimming removed 6 bases from V and 9 bases from J; junction bases left unmatched: 6. The CDR3 runs 13 residues. The CDR3 DNA follows: TGTGCCAGCAGGATAAATAGCGGGGGTGAGCAGTTCTTC. Translated: CASRINSGGEQFF.

This clonotype was picked up many times. The rearrangement joins TRBV5-1 to TRBJ2-1; TRBD1 matches 7 bases. The J segment lost 5 bases and the V segment lost 5 bases, leaving 10 bases of the junction unmatched. CDR3 length equals 15 residues. The V gene's germline CDR1 is SGHRS and CDR2 YFSETQ. This CDR3 reads CASSQVTGNDNEQFF. DNA for the CDR3: TGCGCCAGCAGTCAGGTGACAGGGAACGACAATGAGCAGTTCTTC.

The genes are TRBV25-1 and TRBJ2-7, with D perhaps TRBD1 or TRBD2 (6 bases each). Trimming stripped 8 bases from V and 0 bases from J, with 14 bases between. CDR1 is MGHDK and CDR2 is SYGVNS in the germline V gene. This CDR3 contains 14 residues. CDR3 nucleotide sequence: TGTGCCAGCGCTGGAGGAGGGGGCTCCTACGAGCAGTACTTC. The encoded protein is CASAGGGGSYEQYF.

This clonotype was counted only a few times. This chain's CDR3 is CASSGRITDTQYF. In DNA form, the CDR3 reads TGCGCCAGCAGTGGACGGATCACAGATACGCAGTATTTT. The gene calls are TRBV10-1 and TRBJ2-3, with D unclear. V was shortened by 4 bases and J by 2 bases, with 7 bases between the two germline ends. The CDR3 contains 13 residues. Germline CDR1 reads WNHNN; CDR2 reads SYGVQD (reference sequence).